This T cell receptor (beta chain) was identified during a study of technical replicates of blood from a few donors (dated by TCRdb to about 2017). Library generation was performed with the immunoSEQ multiplex PCR assay. TCRdb retrieved this table from immuneACCESS and kept in-frame rearrangements only. Not all clones are present; in checked studies, unresolved V genes account for under half, and no reason is known for the remainder. The table for this sample lists about 59,000 clones; 80% to 95% of them were counted only once. Together, the top ten hold 4.2% of the sample. The junction shows trimming of 1 base on V and 10 bases on J, and the gene matches do not reach 9 bases of it. The CDR3 numbers 16 residues from cysteine through phenylalanine. Solely the CDR3 DNA is kept, with 48 bases framed from the first base. CDR1 and CDR2 (MRHNA, SNTAGT) derive from the germline V gene. As for this clone: Its antigen is currently not known. The sample holds no much larger clone one base away, and base qualities are not on file.

This receptor was identified in a human donor in good health. Some clones in this sample may be carry-over from other donors' samples. The sequence joins TRBV6-4 to TRBJ1-6; 8 bases in the junction line up with TRBD1. Specimen: PBMCs. The DNA reads as follows: TGTGCCAGCAGTGACTTACCAGGGGGCGCAGGATCACCCCTCCACTTT. Translated, this gives CASSDLPGGAGSPLHF.